A single TCR beta chain is shown here with its context. Its target is not known. The sample originates from a study of T cells after yellow fever vaccination. As for the study in general: It was SMART-Seq v4 Ultra Low Input that prepared the fractions with low cell numbers.

General study findings and limits: The secondary response was weaker but peaked faster, day 5 versus 15. Of the clonotypes, a small share occurred in both CD4 and CD8 compartments.

Researchers made TCR cDNA using 5'RACE template switching, and this step added a universal primer site and UMIs. Using its own MiXCR run on the 5' RACE reads, TCRdb lists one record per CDR3 protein. The table has some 390,000 distinct CDR3 sequences, 6.2% seen once. The CDR3 runs 15 residues. V was trimmed by 3 bases and J by 0 bases, leaving 13 bases between them. CDR1 and CDR2 (germline): DFQATT, SNEGSKA (reference sequence). The chain uses TRBV20-1 and TRBJ2-3, with D unclear. The material sequenced was PBMCs, taken 5 days after the yellow fever booster vaccination. This clonotype originated in a man aged 25 to 40 who received the YFV17D yellow fever vaccine. CDR3 loop: CSASSPRPSTDTQYF. Written as DNA, the CDR3 is TGCAGTGCTAGTTCGCCGAGACCTAGCACAGATACGCAGTATTTT.